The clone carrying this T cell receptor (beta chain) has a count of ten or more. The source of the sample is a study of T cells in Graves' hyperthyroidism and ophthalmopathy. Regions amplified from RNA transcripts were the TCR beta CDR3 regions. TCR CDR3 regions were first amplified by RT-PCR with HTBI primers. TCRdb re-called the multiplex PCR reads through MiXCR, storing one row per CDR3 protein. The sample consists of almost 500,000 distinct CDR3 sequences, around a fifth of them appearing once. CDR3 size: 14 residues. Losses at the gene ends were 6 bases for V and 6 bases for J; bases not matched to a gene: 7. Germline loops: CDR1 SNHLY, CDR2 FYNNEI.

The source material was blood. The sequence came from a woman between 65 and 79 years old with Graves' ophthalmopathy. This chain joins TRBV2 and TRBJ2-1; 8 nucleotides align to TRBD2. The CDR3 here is CASSSKAGANEQFF. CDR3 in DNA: TGTGCCAGCAGCTCGAAAGCGGGGGCCAATGAGCAGTTCTTC.